The source of this T cell receptor (beta chain) is a study of blood T cell repertoires in COVID-19. Study-wide background: Italy, Spain and the United States were the sources of the convalescent and acute COVID-19 samples. From T cells, B-cell-depleted T cells, or PBMCs came the material, which was cDNA or gDNA.

Germline V gene data show CDR1 as SGHRS and CDR2 as YFSETQ. The CDR3 extends over 18 amino acids. The V gene lost 5 bases and the J gene lost 0 bases, with 18 bases spanning the gap. Original handling: The assay estimated nucleated cells by amplifying reference gene primers. The method was immunoSEQ multiplex PCR; TCRdb's version includes in-frame clones alone and lacks a portion of them. V and J calls and clone size are those listed in that table; D and trimming were worked out from the DNA. The table lists approximately 250,000 clones, approximately 84% of them singletons. The chain uses TRBV5-1 and TRBJ2-6, with a possible D match to TRBD1 (6 bases). Material for sequencing was peripheral blood. This TCR came from a man over 45 with acute or convalescent COVID-19. CDR3 region: CASRYGQSNPSGANVLTF. The DNA for the CDR3 is TGCGCCAGCAGATACGGACAGAGTAACCCCTCTGGGGCCAACGTCCTGACTTTC.